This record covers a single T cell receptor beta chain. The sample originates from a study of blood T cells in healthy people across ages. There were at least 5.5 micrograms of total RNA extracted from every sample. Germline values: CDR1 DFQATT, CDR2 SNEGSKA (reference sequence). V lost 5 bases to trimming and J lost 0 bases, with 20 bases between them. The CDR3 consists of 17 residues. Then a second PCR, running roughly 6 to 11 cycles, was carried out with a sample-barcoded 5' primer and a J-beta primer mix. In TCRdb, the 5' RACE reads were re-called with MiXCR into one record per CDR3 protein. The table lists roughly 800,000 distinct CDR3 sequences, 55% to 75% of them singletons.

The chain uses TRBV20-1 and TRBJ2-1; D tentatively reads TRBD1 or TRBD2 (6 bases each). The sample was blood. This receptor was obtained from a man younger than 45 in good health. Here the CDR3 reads CSAGPGALRSSYNEQFF. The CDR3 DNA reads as TGCAGTGCTGGACCGGGGGCACTCAGGAGCTCCTACAATGAGCAGTTCTTC.